The rows below give T cell receptor beta chains drawn from one sample of a study of blood T cell repertoires in COVID-19. TCRdb's table, derived via immunoSEQ multiplex PCR, lists solely in-frame clones and lacks some. The table includes 65,000 to 80,000 clones, 75% to 90% detected once. Sequenced: peripheral blood. Receptors were obtained from a young man with acute or convalescent COVID-19. The CDR3 runs from the conserved cysteine through the conserved F or W. Each record gives: CDR3 DNA, CDR3 protein, V gene, clone size, J gene, D gene. A D gene is named only where the DNA matches it firmly. Not all rows give a size; the values are once, few, many and, for expanded clones, a class.

cdr3_nt: TGTGCCAGCAGTAGGACTAGCGGGGGACAAAGCACCCAGTACTTC
cdr3_aa: CASSRTSGGQSTQYF
v_call: TRBV2
clone_size: .
j_call: TRBJ2-5
d_call: TRBD2

cdr3_nt: TGTGCCAGCAGCTTCCCACTAGCGACGAGCAATGAGCAGTTCTTC
cdr3_aa: CASSFPLATSNEQFF
v_call: TRBV7-2
clone_size: .
j_call: TRBJ2-1
d_call: TRBD2

cdr3_nt: TGTGCCAGCAGCCAAGAGCAGTTCTATGGCTACACCTTC
cdr3_aa: CASSQEQFYGYTF
v_call: TRBV3-1/TRBV3-2
clone_size: .
j_call: TRBJ1-2
d_call: .

cdr3_nt: TGTGCCAGTAGTAGGCGGGGTAATCAGCCCCAGCATTTT
cdr3_aa: CASSRRGNQPQHF
v_call: TRBV19
clone_size: .
j_call: TRBJ1-5
d_call: .

cdr3_nt: TGCGCCAGCAGCTCCACCAGGGATACGCAGTATTTT
cdr3_aa: CASSSTRDTQYF
v_call: TRBV5-1
clone_size: .
j_call: TRBJ2-3
d_call: .

cdr3_nt: TGTGCCAGTCAACAAACAGGGACAGATACGCAGTATTTT
cdr3_aa: CASQQTGTDTQYF
v_call: TRBV25-1
clone_size: .
j_call: TRBJ2-3
d_call: .

cdr3_nt: TGCGCCAGCAGCTTCTCCAGGGGGCAAAGTGAGCAGTTCTTC
cdr3_aa: CASSFSRGQSEQFF
v_call: TRBV5-1
clone_size: .
j_call: TRBJ2-1
d_call: TRBD1

cdr3_nt: TGTGCCATCAGCGAATACGGTGGCTACACCTTC
cdr3_aa: CAISEYGGYTF
v_call: TRBV10-3
clone_size: .
j_call: TRBJ1-2
d_call: .

cdr3_nt: TGTTCCAGTAGTCCTACGTCCCAATTCTTAGATACGCAGTATTTT
cdr3_aa: CSSSPTSQFLDTQYF
v_call: TRBV19
clone_size: .
j_call: TRBJ2-3
d_call: .

cdr3_nt: TGTGCCACCAGCAGAGACCCAGGGGGCAACGAGCAGTACTTC
cdr3_aa: CATSRDPGGNEQYF
v_call: TRBV15
clone_size: .
j_call: TRBJ2-7
d_call: TRBD1

cdr3_nt: TGTGCCTGGAGTGGGGGGACAGGGGGGAAAAACATTCAGTACTTC
cdr3_aa: CAWSGGTGGKNIQYF
v_call: TRBV30
clone_size: .
j_call: TRBJ2-4
d_call: TRBD1

cdr3_nt: TGTGCCAGCAGCTTATCCGGGACAGGGGGCGGATTGGAGACCCAGTACTTC
cdr3_aa: CASSLSGTGGGLETQYF
v_call: TRBV7-2
clone_size: .
j_call: TRBJ2-5
d_call: TRBD1

cdr3_nt: TGTGCCACCAATGCAGGTCGGCTCCCGGCGTCACCCCTCCACTTT
cdr3_aa: CATNAGRLPASPLHF
v_call: TRBV15
clone_size: .
j_call: TRBJ1-6
d_call: .

cdr3_nt: TGTGCCAGCAGCTTGGCCCCCGGTCTAGCGGGAGACAATGAGCAGTTCTTC
cdr3_aa: CASSLAPGLAGDNEQFF
v_call: TRBV5-5
clone_size: .
j_call: TRBJ2-1
d_call: TRBD2

cdr3_nt: TGTGCCAGCAGCTCAGACTCATTTGAAGCTTTCTTT
cdr3_aa: CASSSDSFEAFF
v_call: TRBV7-2
clone_size: .
j_call: TRBJ1-1
d_call: .

cdr3_nt: TGTGCCATCAGTGAGTCCAAGGTCCTAGCGGGCACAGATACGCAGTATTTT
cdr3_aa: CAISESKVLAGTDTQYF
v_call: TRBV10-3
clone_size: .
j_call: TRBJ2-3
d_call: TRBD2

cdr3_nt: TGTGCCAGCAACAACTCGGGTCGGTCTGGAAACACCATATATTTT
cdr3_aa: CASNNSGRSGNTIYF
v_call: TRBV7-3
clone_size: .
j_call: TRBJ1-3
d_call: .

cdr3_nt: TGCAGTGCTAGTTACCAGGGTAGCACAGATACGCAGTATTTT
cdr3_aa: CSASYQGSTDTQYF
v_call: TRBV20-1
clone_size: .
j_call: TRBJ2-3
d_call: .

cdr3_nt: TGTGCCAGCAGTTCGGGACAGGGTCTCAATCAGCCCCAGCATTTT
cdr3_aa: CASSSGQGLNQPQHF
v_call: TRBV6-5
clone_size: .
j_call: TRBJ1-5
d_call: TRBD1

cdr3_nt: TGTGCCAGCAGTGCTAGCTGGGTAGGTGATCAGCCCCAGCATTTT
cdr3_aa: CASSASWVGDQPQHF
v_call: TRBV2
clone_size: .
j_call: TRBJ1-5
d_call: .

cdr3_nt: TGTGCCAGCAGCCCGGGAAGTGGCTACACCTTC
cdr3_aa: CASSPGSGYTF
v_call: TRBV12-3/TRBV12-4
clone_size: .
j_call: TRBJ1-2
d_call: .

cdr3_nt: TGTGCCAGCAGCCAAGATTACGGGATGGAAGAGACCCAGTACTTC
cdr3_aa: CASSQDYGMEETQYF
v_call: TRBV3-1/TRBV3-2
clone_size: few
j_call: TRBJ2-5
d_call: .

cdr3_nt: TGTGCCAGCAGTGACAATTACAATTCACCCCTCCACTTT
cdr3_aa: CASSDNYNSPLHF
v_call: TRBV7-3
clone_size: .
j_call: TRBJ1-6
d_call: .

cdr3_nt: TGTGCCAGCAGCTCCGGGACTAGCGGGAGATACACCGGGGAGCTGTTTTTT
cdr3_aa: CASSSGTSGRYTGELFF
v_call: TRBV5-4
clone_size: .
j_call: TRBJ2-2
d_call: TRBD2

cdr3_nt: TGTGCCAGCGGACAGGGTGGCGCTGAAGCTTTCTTT
cdr3_aa: CASGQGGAEAFF
v_call: TRBV3-1/TRBV3-2
clone_size: .
j_call: TRBJ1-1
d_call: TRBD1

cdr3_nt: TGTGCCAGCAGTTACGGGGCGGTTAGCACAGATACGCAGTATTTT
cdr3_aa: CASSYGAVSTDTQYF
v_call: TRBV6-5
clone_size: .
j_call: TRBJ2-3
d_call: .

cdr3_nt: TGTGCCAGCAGTGAGCGGGGGCAAGATACGCAGTATTTT
cdr3_aa: CASSERGQDTQYF
v_call: TRBV2
clone_size: .
j_call: TRBJ2-3
d_call: .

cdr3_nt: TGTGCCAGCATCACGGGACAGGGGGACCAGCCCCAGCATTTT
cdr3_aa: CASITGQGDQPQHF
v_call: TRBV7-9
clone_size: .
j_call: TRBJ1-5
d_call: TRBD1

cdr3_nt: TGTGCCAGCAGCTTACCCTCCCGGAATGAGCAGTTCTTC
cdr3_aa: CASSLPSRNEQFF
v_call: TRBV7-2
clone_size: .
j_call: TRBJ2-1
d_call: .

cdr3_nt: TGTGCCAGCAAGCATCCCGGACTGGACTATGGCTACACCTTC
cdr3_aa: CASKHPGLDYGYTF
v_call: TRBV5-4
clone_size: once
j_call: TRBJ1-2
d_call: .

cdr3_nt: TGTGCCAGCAGCCCCGCCATACGGAGCTCCTACGAGCAGTACTTC
cdr3_aa: CASSPAIRSSYEQYF
v_call: TRBV13
clone_size: .
j_call: TRBJ2-7
d_call: .

cdr3_nt: TGCGCCAGCAGGCAGGGTGCGTCCTACGAGCAGTACTTC
cdr3_aa: CASRQGASYEQYF
v_call: TRBV5-1
clone_size: few
j_call: TRBJ2-7
d_call: .

cdr3_nt: TGTGCCAGCAGTAGGACAGGGGGCTCTGGCACTGAAGCTTTCTTT
cdr3_aa: CASSRTGGSGTEAFF
v_call: TRBV6-5
clone_size: once
j_call: TRBJ1-1
d_call: TRBD1

cdr3_nt: TGTGCCAGCAGCGCGACTAGCGGGGCTACAGATACGCAGTATTTT
cdr3_aa: CASSATSGATDTQYF
v_call: TRBV9
clone_size: .
j_call: TRBJ2-3
d_call: TRBD2

cdr3_nt: TGTGCCAGCAGCCAAGATACAGGCGAGCCTAATAACAATGAGCAGTTCTTC
cdr3_aa: CASSQDTGEPNNNEQFF
v_call: TRBV4-2
clone_size: once
j_call: TRBJ2-1
d_call: .

cdr3_nt: TGTGCCACCAGTGATCTTATTGTGACAGGGACTGACTCCTACGAGCAGTACTTC
cdr3_aa: CATSDLIVTGTDSYEQYF
v_call: TRBV24-1
clone_size: few
j_call: TRBJ2-7
d_call: .

cdr3_nt: TGTGCCAGCAGCGAGGAACAGGGTTCCCTCCACTTT
cdr3_aa: CASSEEQGSLHF
v_call: TRBV9
clone_size: .
j_call: TRBJ1-6
d_call: .

cdr3_nt: TGTGCCAGCAGCTTAGGGACAGCTGGGAATCAGCCCCAGCATTTT
cdr3_aa: CASSLGTAGNQPQHF
v_call: TRBV7-8
clone_size: .
j_call: TRBJ1-5
d_call: .

cdr3_nt: TGTGCCAGCAGCTTAGTTCCCGATCAGCCCCAGCATTTT
cdr3_aa: CASSLVPDQPQHF
v_call: TRBV11-2
clone_size: once
j_call: TRBJ1-5
d_call: .

cdr3_nt: TGTGCCAGCAGCCCGGGACAGGGATTCAATCAGCCCCAGCATTTT
cdr3_aa: CASSPGQGFNQPQHF
v_call: TRBV5-5
clone_size: .
j_call: TRBJ1-5
d_call: TRBD1

cdr3_nt: TGCAGCGCCTCGTTGGGACAGGGGGGCAATGAGCAGTTCTTC
cdr3_aa: CSASLGQGGNEQFF
v_call: TRBV29-1
clone_size: .
j_call: TRBJ2-1
d_call: TRBD1

cdr3_nt: TGTGCCAGCAGCATAAATACTAACTATGGCTACACCTTC
cdr3_aa: CASSINTNYGYTF
v_call: TRBV5-5
clone_size: .
j_call: TRBJ1-2
d_call: .

cdr3_nt: TGTGCCAGCTCACCACCCAGACAGGGGACTGGCAATCAGCCCCAGCATTTT
cdr3_aa: CASSPPRQGTGNQPQHF
v_call: TRBV18
clone_size: .
j_call: TRBJ1-5
d_call: TRBD1

cdr3_nt: TGTGCCAGTACACAGGGGGCGAACACTGAAGCTTTCTTT
cdr3_aa: CASTQGANTEAFF
v_call: TRBV2
clone_size: .
j_call: TRBJ1-1
d_call: TRBD1

cdr3_nt: TGTGCCAGCCGAGCCGGGGGAACCCGGCAATTGGCACTGTTTTTT
cdr3_aa: CASRAGGTRQLALFF
v_call: TRBV19
clone_size: .
j_call: TRBJ1-4
d_call: .

cdr3_nt: TGTGCTAGTGGTCTTCTGGAGACAGATACGCAGTATTTT
cdr3_aa: CASGLLETDTQYF
v_call: TRBV12-5
clone_size: .
j_call: TRBJ2-3
d_call: .

cdr3_nt: TGTGCCAGCAGCACAGATGGACAGGGGGTAGATCAGCCCCAGCATTTT
cdr3_aa: CASSTDGQGVDQPQHF
v_call: TRBV28
clone_size: .
j_call: TRBJ1-5
d_call: TRBD1

cdr3_nt: TGTGCCAGCAGCTGGGAGGGGGGGTCCTACGAGCAGTACTTC
cdr3_aa: CASSWEGGSYEQYF
v_call: TRBV11-2
clone_size: .
j_call: TRBJ2-7
d_call: .

cdr3_nt: TGTGCCTGGAACAGGGGGCCTAACTATGGCTACACCTTC
cdr3_aa: CAWNRGPNYGYTF
v_call: TRBV30
clone_size: .
j_call: TRBJ1-2
d_call: TRBD1

cdr3_nt: TGTGCCAGCAGCCGGGACAGGCTCTATGGCTACACCTTC
cdr3_aa: CASSRDRLYGYTF
v_call: TRBV3-1/TRBV3-2
clone_size: .
j_call: TRBJ1-2
d_call: TRBD1

cdr3_nt: TGTGCCAGGGGGACAGGGGGTCACGAGCAGTACTTC
cdr3_aa: CARGTGGHEQYF
v_call: TRBV2
clone_size: .
j_call: TRBJ2-7
d_call: TRBD1

cdr3_nt: TGTGCCAGCAGCTCGGTCGGGGATGGGAACTATGGCTACACCTTC
cdr3_aa: CASSSVGDGNYGYTF
v_call: TRBV7-9
clone_size: .
j_call: TRBJ1-2
d_call: .

cdr3_nt: TGCGCCAGCAGTGAGATGGGGAGAGGAGCTGAAGCTTTCTTT
cdr3_aa: CASSEMGRGAEAFF
v_call: TRBV10-2
clone_size: .
j_call: TRBJ1-1
d_call: .

cdr3_nt: TGTGCCAGCAGTCTACAGGGGGCAGAGCAGCCCCAGCATTTT
cdr3_aa: CASSLQGAEQPQHF
v_call: TRBV2
clone_size: .
j_call: TRBJ1-5
d_call: TRBD1

cdr3_nt: TGTGCCAGCAGCCCCTTTTACGGGAACAGGGGAGGCTACACCTTC
cdr3_aa: CASSPFYGNRGGYTF
v_call: TRBV7-2
clone_size: .
j_call: TRBJ1-2
d_call: TRBD1